This T cell receptor beta chain was sequenced during a study of blood T cell repertoires in COVID-19. Study in general: Samples of COVID-19 (acute and convalescent) were obtained from the United States, Italy and Spain. PBMCs, B-cell-depleted T cells, or T cells provided the cDNA or gDNA that made up the material.

Original processing notes: From reference gene primer amplification, estimates of nucleated cell counts were derived. Only in-frame clones appear in the TCRdb table, and some are missing; sequencing was by immunoSEQ multiplex PCR. That table is the source of V, J and clone size, and D and trimming were worked out from the DNA. The repertoire holds about 150,000 clones, 75% to 90% seen once, with roughly 4.9% in the top ten. The CDR3 spans 13 residues. V was pared by 2 bases and J by 8 bases, with 12 bases between. Germline V gene lookup returns CDR1 MNHNS and CDR2 SASEGT. This clonotype was obtained from a human donor in a cohort sampled during active COVID-19. The genes are TRBV6-1 and TRBJ1-2, with D perhaps TRBD1 (5 bases). What was sequenced was peripheral blood. For the CDR3, the DNA is TGTGCCAGCAGTGAACAGGGAAGAGGCGGCTACACCTTC. Encoded protein: CASSEQGRGGYTF.